This T cell receptor beta chain originates from a study of shared clonotypes between healthy human individuals. Profiled with immunoSEQ multiplex PCR; TCRdb holds only in-frame clones, not every one. The repertoire includes about a million clones, around three quarters of them detected once, and approximately 1.5% sits in the top ten. CDR3 length equals 13 residues. Germline assignment: CDR1 SGHNT and CDR2 YYREEE (reference sequence). Trimming shortened V by 0 bases and J by 5 bases, and 8 bases separated the two germline ends. The TCR sequence derives from a man between 18 and 35 years old in good health. Sequenced material: memory CD4+ T cells sorted from blood. Subset reported: CD45RA-negative fraction. The chain is built from TRBV5-4 and TRBJ1-2, with D perhaps matching TRBD1 (5 bases). CDR3 in DNA: TGTGCCAGCAGCTTGGTTGGGGGTTATGGCTACACCTTC. Protein product: CASSLVGGYGYTF. Full variable domain (missing parts from reference TRBV5-4 and TRBJ1-2): ETGVTQSPTHLIKTRGQQVTLRCSSQSGHNTVSWYQQALGQGPQFIFQYYREEENGRGNFPPRFSGLQFPNYSSELNVNALELDDSALYLCASSLVGGYGYTFGSGTRLTVV.